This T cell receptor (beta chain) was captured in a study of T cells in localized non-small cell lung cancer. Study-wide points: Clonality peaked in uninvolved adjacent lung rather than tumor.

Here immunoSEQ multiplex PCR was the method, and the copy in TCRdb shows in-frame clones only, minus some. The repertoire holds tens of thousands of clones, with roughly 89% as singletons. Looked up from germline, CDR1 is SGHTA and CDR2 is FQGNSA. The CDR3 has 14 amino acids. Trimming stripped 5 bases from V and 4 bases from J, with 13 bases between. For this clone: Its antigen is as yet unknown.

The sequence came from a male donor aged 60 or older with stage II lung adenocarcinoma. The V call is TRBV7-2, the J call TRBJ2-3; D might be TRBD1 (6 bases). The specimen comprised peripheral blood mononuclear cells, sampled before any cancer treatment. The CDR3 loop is CASSPDRPSDTQYF. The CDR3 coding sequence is TGTGCCAGCAGCCCCGACAGGCCCTCAGATACGCAGTATTTT.